The rows below give T cell receptor beta chains drawn from one sample of a study of blood T cell repertoires in COVID-19. Some clones are missing from TCRdb's copy, which holds only in-frame ones; the method was immunoSEQ multiplex PCR. The sample shows 250,000 or so clones, approximately 86% of them seen only once. The sample comprised peripheral blood. These receptors were taken from a man aged 25-45 years with active or convalescent COVID-19. The CDR3 runs from the conserved cysteine through the conserved F or W. A D gene is named only where the DNA matches it firmly. Only some rows state a clone size, as once, few, many or a class for expanded clones.

>TRBJ1-6|-|TRBV20-1|TRBD1|17
TGCAGTGCTAGTGTCTTCCAGGGGGCGCCTGGTAATTCACCCCTCCACTTT
CSASVFQGAPGNSPLHF
>TRBJ1-5|-|TRBV3-1/TRBV3-2|TRBD1|17
TGTGCCAGCAGCCAAGACCCTTGGACAGGGAAGTATCAGCCCCAGCATTTT
CASSQDPWTGKYQPQHF
>TRBJ2-2|-|TRBV5-1|-|16
TGCGCCAGCAGGGCCTCGGGCAGGGAATCGGGCGGGGAGCTGTTTTTT
CASRASGRESGGELFF
>TRBJ2-7|-|TRBV19|-|14
TGTGCCAGCTCAAGGCAGGCCAGATTCTACGAGCAGTACTTC
CASSRQARFYEQYF
>TRBJ1-2|-|TRBV9|TRBD1|14
TGTGCCAGCAGAGAAGACAGGGGTAACTATGGCTACACCTTC
CASREDRGNYGYTF
>TRBJ1-5|-|TRBV19|-|13
TGTGCCAGTATCGCGAGGGTGGATCAGCCCCAGCATTTT
CASIARVDQPQHF
>TRBJ2-5|-|TRBV27|-|14
TGTGCCAGCAGTCCGTCTAACAGGTTTGCGACCCAGTACTTC
CASSPSNRFATQYF
>TRBJ1-4|-|TRBV4-1|-|14
TGCGCCAGCAGACACGAAATCGGAGTTGAAAAACTGTTTTTT
CASRHEIGVEKLFF
>TRBJ1-1|-|TRBV7-9|-|15
TGTGCCAGCAGCTTGTCGACGGGAGCCAACACTGAAGCTTTCTTT
CASSLSTGANTEAFF
>TRBJ2-6|-|TRBV6-2/TRBV6-3|TRBD1|16
TGTGCCAGCGGTTTTCAGGGGGCTAATGGGGCCAACGTCCTGACTTTC
CASGFQGANGANVLTF
>TRBJ2-1|-|TRBV11-2|-|16
TGTGCCAGCAGCCCGGGCGGGCAGGGGAGAGTTGATGAGCAGTTCTTC
CASSPGGQGRVDEQFF
>TRBJ1-5|-|TRBV4-1|-|16
TGCGCCAGCAGCCAAGAGGCGGGACTGGCCAATCAGCCCCAGCATTTT
CASSQEAGLANQPQHF
>TRBJ2-7|-|TRBV3-1/TRBV3-2|TRBD1|14
TGTGCCAGCAGCGAACCGGGACAGGACTACGAGCAGTACTTC
CASSEPGQDYEQYF
>TRBJ2-7|-|TRBV15|-|15
TGTGCCACCAGCAGAGATTCGCCGGGCGGGTACGAGCAGTACTTC
CATSRDSPGGYEQYF
>TRBJ2-1|-|TRBV5-6|-|13
TGTGCCAGCAGCTTGTACAGGGTCAATGAGCAGTTCTTC
CASSLYRVNEQFF
>TRBJ2-7|-|TRBV2|-|14
TGTGCCAGCAGCCTCGGGGAGAGCTCCTACGAGCAGTACTTC
CASSLGESSYEQYF
>TRBJ1-6|-|TRBV30|-|13
TGTGCCTGGAGTAGACAGGAAAATTCACCCCTCCACTTT
CAWSRQENSPLHF
>TRBJ2-7|-|TRBV7-2|-|13
TGTGCCAGCAGCCTGCAGGGTCCCTACGAGCAGTACTTC
CASSLQGPYEQYF
>TRBJ1-5|-|TRBV4-1|-|13
TGCGCCAGCGGTCAGGGGAGCAATCAGCCCCAGCATTTT
CASGQGSNQPQHF
>TRBJ1-6|-|TRBV27|TRBD1|16
TGTGCCAGCAGTCCCCTCGGGAAGGGGGCTAATTCACCCCTCCACTTT
CASSPLGKGANSPLHF
>TRBJ1-2|-|TRBV4-3|TRBD1|17
TGCGCCAGCAGCCAGGACAGGTTAATCTCTCTTGCCTATGGCTACACCTTC
CASSQDRLISLAYGYTF
>TRBJ2-1|-|TRBV7-2|TRBD2|16
TGTGCCAGCAGCCGGGATAGCGGGGGCCACTACAATGAGCAGTTCTTC
CASSRDSGGHYNEQFF
>TRBJ1-2|once|TRBV7-8|-|15
TGTGCCAGCAGCTCGACTACCGGGACACCGTATGGCTACACCTTC
CASSSTTGTPYGYTF
>TRBJ1-1|-|TRBV5-4|TRBD1|15
TGTGCCAGCAGCTTGGCGAGACAGGGCAACACTGAAGCTTTCTTT
CASSLARQGNTEAFF
>TRBJ1-4|-|TRBV9|-|18
TGTGCCAGCAGCCCCAGTAGGGGGGGTGGGAGAAGTAATGAAAAACTGTTTTTT
CASSPSRGGGRSNEKLFF
>TRBJ1-1|-|TRBV10-2|-|13
TGCGCCAGCAGTGGGTTTCGGGGGACTGAAGCTTTCTTT
CASSGFRGTEAFF
>TRBJ2-7|-|TRBV7-9|-|17
TGTGCCAGCAGCCAAGTAGCGGGACAGACATTCGGGGACGAGCAGTACTTC
CASSQVAGQTFGDEQYF
>TRBJ2-7|-|TRBV24-1|-|15
TGTGCCACCAGTGACCCCCGGCACAGTGGCGGGGAGCAGTACTTC
CATSDPRHSGGEQYF
>TRBJ2-1|few|TRBV3-1/TRBV3-2|TRBD1|16
TGTGCCAGCAGCCCGCGGACAGGGAACGGGAACAATGAGCAGTTCTTC
CASSPRTGNGNNEQFF
>TRBJ2-3|-|TRBV20-1|-|16
TGCAGTGCTAGTTTAATGGACTTCCCCGACGTAGATACGCAGTATTTT
CSASLMDFPDVDTQYF
>TRBJ1-4|-|TRBV20-1|TRBD1|15
TGCAGTGCTAGTCGGGACCAGGGGGCAAGGGGAAAACTGTTTTTT
CSASRDQGARGKLFF
>TRBJ1-1|-|TRBV21-1|-|13
TGTGCCAGCAGCAAAGTTCGGGGGACTGAAGCTTTCTTT
CASSKVRGTEAFF
>TRBJ2-7|-|TRBV5-1|-|17
TGCGCCAGCAGCTTCACCTTAACCGGACAGCTAAACTACGAGCAGTACTTC
CASSFTLTGQLNYEQYF
>TRBJ1-2|-|TRBV7-2|TRBD1|15
TGTGCCAGCAGCTTAGGGGGACAGGGTGGGTATGGCTACACCTTC
CASSLGGQGGYGYTF
>TRBJ2-2|-|TRBV9|TRBD1|15
TGTGCCAGCAGCCAGGGACAGCTGAACACCGGGGAGCTGTTTTTT
CASSQGQLNTGELFF
>TRBJ1-5|-|TRBV7-2|-|15
TGTGCCAGCAGCTTAGGTGCAGGGCAGAATCAGCCCCAGCATTTT
CASSLGAGQNQPQHF
>TRBJ2-2|-|TRBV7-3|TRBD1|15
TGTGCCAGCAGCCCCAGGGGGACGGTGGACGAGGAGCTGTTTTTT
CASSPRGTVDEELFF
>TRBJ2-3|-|TRBV7-9|TRBD2|16
TGTGCCAGCAGCCCCCTCATAGCGGGGGGCACAGATACGCAGTATTTT
CASSPLIAGGTDTQYF
>TRBJ2-5|-|TRBV6-5|-|12
TGTGCCAGCAGTTACTCGAGGCTCTCGATAAACTTC
CASSYSRLSINF
>TRBJ1-5|-|TRBV2|-|16
TGTGCCAGCAGTGGGGACAAACTAAATAGCAATCAGCCCCAGCATTTT
CASSGDKLNSNQPQHF
>TRBJ1-5|once|TRBV27|-|14
TGTGCCAGTAGTTTAAGGGGCTTCGGTCAGCCCCAGCATTTT
CASSLRGFGQPQHF
>TRBJ1-2|once|TRBV6-5|-|14
TGTGCCAGCAGGACGCTGACAGGCGAACATGGCTACACCTTC
CASRTLTGEHGYTF
>TRBJ2-2|-|TRBV9|-|12
TGTGCCAGCCTGGAGAAGACCGGGGAGCTGTTTTTT
CASLEKTGELFF
>TRBJ1-2|-|TRBV29-1|TRBD1|15
TGCAGCGTTGACGACAGGGGGTTAACTAACTATGGCTACACCTTC
CSVDDRGLTNYGYTF
>TRBJ2-2|-|TRBV19|-|13
TGCGCCGTCAGGGGCCTAACCACCGGGGAGCTGTTTTTT
CAVRGLTTGELFF
>TRBJ2-4|-|TRBV29-1|TRBD1|15
TGCAGCGCCACCCCACAGGGGGTGGCCAAAAACATTCAGTACTTC
CSATPQGVAKNIQYF
>TRBJ1-1|once|TRBV19|-|14
TGTGCCAGTAGTAACGGGGGGACGGACACTGAAGCTTTCTTT
CASSNGGTDTEAFF
>TRBJ2-3|-|TRBV6-5|TRBD1|15
TGTGCCAGCAGCGCGACAGGGACGCACACAGATACGCAGTATTTT
CASSATGTHTDTQYF
>TRBJ2-7|-|TRBV4-3|TRBD1|14
TGCGCCAGCAGCCAAGAACAGGGGGCCTACGAGCAGTACTTC
CASSQEQGAYEQYF
>TRBJ1-2|-|TRBV4-3|-|12
TGCGCCAGCAGCCAAGTGGGGGGTAGCTACACCTTC
CASSQVGGSYTF
>TRBJ1-2|few|TRBV28|-|17
TGTGCCAGCAGCCGACTACGATCTCTTCAGTCCTTCTATGGCTACACCTTC
CASSRLRSLQSFYGYTF
>TRBJ1-2|once|TRBV12-3/TRBV12-4|-|12
TGTGCCAGCAGTTTAGCGGAGTATGGCTACACCTTC
CASSLAEYGYTF